A selection of T cell receptor beta chains follows, all from one sample in a study of blood T cell repertoires in COVID-19. Assay used: immunoSEQ multiplex PCR; TCRdb lists only in-frame clones, some missing. This table has some 180,000 clones, roughly 81% appearing once. The sample consisted of peripheral blood. The origin of the receptors is a woman aged 80 or over with COVID-19, enrolled during active disease. CDR3s include the opening cysteine and the closing phenylalanine or tryptophan. A D gene is named only where the DNA matches it firmly. A clone size is listed for some rows: how often the clone was seen (once, few, many), or a class if it is expanded.

TRBD1,TRBJ2-7,TRBV5-6,.,TGTGCCAGCAGCCCATCGGGACAGTCCTACGAGCAGTACTTC,CASSPSGQSYEQYF
.,TRBJ1-3,TRBV28,.,TGTGCCAGCAGTTTAGGAGGACTCGGAAACACCATATATTTT,CASSLGGLGNTIYF
TRBD1,TRBJ2-7,TRBV10-3,.,TGTGCCACCGGGACAGCCGCGAGGAGCTCCTACGAGCAGTACTTC,CATGTAARSSYEQYF
TRBD1,TRBJ1-1,TRBV19,.,TGTGCCAGTATAAAGGGACAGGGGATGAACACTGAAGCTTTCTTT,CASIKGQGMNTEAFF
TRBD1,TRBJ1-2,TRBV10-3,.,TGTGCCATCAGCCTACAGGGGTCAGCTAACTATGGCTACACCTTC,CAISLQGSANYGYTF
.,TRBJ2-1,TRBV5-4,.,TGTGCCAGCAGCTCAAGACTAAGCGTGAATGAGCAGTTCTTC,CASSSRLSVNEQFF
.,TRBJ1-1,TRBV4-3,once,TGCGCCAGCAGCCAATCACCGGGAAGGATAGCTTTCTTT,CASSQSPGRIAFF
.,TRBJ2-1,TRBV18,.,TGTGCCAGCTCACCGCGCGATGAGCAGTTCTTC,CASSPRDEQFF
TRBD2,TRBJ2-7,TRBV11-2,.,TGTGCCAGCAGCTTACGCGGGGGAAACCCCTACGAGCAGTACTTC,CASSLRGGNPYEQYF
TRBD2,TRBJ2-5,TRBV9,.,TGTGCCAGCAGCGTAGGGCGGGGGACTAGCGGGAGGTGGGTCCAAGAGACCCAGTACTTC,CASSVGRGTSGRWVQETQYF
.,TRBJ1-1,TRBV12-5,once,TGTGCTACCTGCTCAGGGGCGTGCACTGAAGCTTTCTTT,CATCSGACTEAFF
TRBD2,TRBJ2-2,TRBV28,.,TGTGCCAGCGGCTTAGCGGGAGGGCCGGGGGAGCTGTTTTTT,CASGLAGGPGELFF
.,TRBJ2-3,TRBV30,.,TGTGCCTGGAGCACAGGTAGCACAGATACGCAGTATTTT,CAWSTGSTDTQYF
TRBD1,TRBJ1-1,TRBV11-2,once,TGTGCCAGCAGCTTTAGGGGGGACAGCACTGAAGCTTTCTTT,CASSFRGDSTEAFF
TRBD1,TRBJ2-7,TRBV18,.,TGTGCCAGCTCACGGGACAGGGGAGACTACGAGCAGTACTTC,CASSRDRGDYEQYF
.,TRBJ1-4,TRBV4-3,.,TGCGCCAGCAGCCAAGTCCCGGGGTCTAATGAAAAACTGTTTTTT,CASSQVPGSNEKLFF
TRBD1,TRBJ2-7,TRBV2,once,TGTGCCAGCAGCGGGACAGGGGTGTCCCAGTACTTC,CASSGTGVSQYF
TRBD2,TRBJ2-3,TRBV5-1,few,TGCGCCAGCAGCTTGGAAGGACTAGGATGGGCGGGAGATACGCAGTATTTT,CASSLEGLGWAGDTQYF
TRBD2,TRBJ2-1,TRBV11-3,.,TGTGCCAGCAGCCCAGTTGGGGGGGCCTACAATGAGCAGTTCTTC,CASSPVGGAYNEQFF
.,TRBJ2-2,TRBV6-5,.,TGTGCCAGCAGTATTATGAATGTAGCGGCAGGGGAGCTGTTTTTT,CASSIMNVAAGELFF
TRBD1,TRBJ1-1,TRBV3-1/TRBV3-2,.,TGTGCCAGCAGCCAATGGGACAGGAACACTGAAGCTTTCTTT,CASSQWDRNTEAFF
.,TRBJ2-7,TRBV19,few,TGTGCCAGTAGTAGGGGACTGGGAGGCTACGAGCAGTACTTC,CASSRGLGGYEQYF
.,TRBJ1-5,TRBV7-9,few,TGTGCCAGCAGCTTAGGTGTCACAGGACCACAGCCCCAGCATTTT,CASSLGVTGPQPQHF
TRBD2,TRBJ2-1,TRBV2,.,TGTGCCAGCAGTTCCAGCGGGAGGTCGGATGAGCAGTTCTTC,CASSSSGRSDEQFF
.,TRBJ2-3,TRBV24-1,.,TGTGCCACCAGTGACCCGGTAACAGATACGCAGTATTTT,CATSDPVTDTQYF
.,TRBJ2-2,TRBV7-2,once,TGTGCCAGCAGCGATAACCGGGACACGCATCGCACCGGGGAGCTGTTTTTT,CASSDNRDTHRTGELFF
.,TRBJ2-7,TRBV6-5,.,TGTGCCAGCACCGAAAGGGTCAGGGTGTACGAGCAGTACTTC,CASTERVRVYEQYF
.,TRBJ2-7,TRBV18,.,TGTGCCAGCTCCCCCTTGTCTTCACAGCACGAGCAGTACTTC,CASSPLSSQHEQYF
TRBD1,TRBJ2-3,TRBV9,.,TGTGCCAGCAGCGTCGGGACAGGGTCCACAGATACGCAGTATTTT,CASSVGTGSTDTQYF
.,TRBJ2-5,TRBV24-1,.,TGTGCCACCAGTGATTCCGGGTACCAAGAGACCCAGTACTTC,CATSDSGYQETQYF
TRBD2,TRBJ2-1,TRBV27,.,TGTGCCAGCAGTTTTGCCTTGGAGGGAGGGGAGCAGTTCTTC,CASSFALEGGEQFF
.,TRBJ1-2,TRBV21-1,.,TGTGCCAGCAGCGGCCGGGACAGGGAAGTCGATGGCTACACCTTC,CASSGRDREVDGYTF
.,TRBJ2-5,TRBV2,.,TGTGCCAGCGTTGGTAGCCTCGGGACCCAGTACTTC,CASVGSLGTQYF
.,TRBJ2-1,TRBV28,.,TGTGCCAGCAGCCCCGTTCGCTTCCGGGCAAGGGGTGAGCAGTTCTTC,CASSPVRFRARGEQFF